A selection of T cell receptor beta chains follows, all from one sample in a study of T cell responses to AZD1222 COVID-19 vaccine. The data were produced by immunoSEQ multiplex PCR, yet TCRdb's version contains in-frame clones alone and is incomplete. Of around 150,000 clones in the sample, about 90% were seen once. The specimen comprised peripheral blood, sampled 28 days after the second AZD1222 dose. These receptors came from an adult who received the AZD1222 COVID-19 vaccine. The CDR3 runs from the conserved cysteine through the conserved F or W. The order of the fields is clone size, D gene, V gene, J gene, CDR3 DNA, CDR3 protein. The D gene is left open where the match is weak. The listing skips clone size in some rows; elsewhere it reads once, few, many or a size class.

>NA|NA|TRBV28|TRBJ1-5
TGTGCCAGCAGTTCACCTCGGGGGGCAGGGACTCAGCCCCAGCATTTT
CASSSPRGAGTQPQHF
>once|NA|TRBV11-2|TRBJ1-6
TGTGCCAGCAGCTTAGTCGGTGCTAATTCACCCCTCCACTTT
CASSLVGANSPLHF
>NA|NA|TRBV29-1|TRBJ1-1
TGCAGCGTTGAAGATCACCGCGGCACTGAAGCTTTCTTT
CSVEDHRGTEAFF
>NA|NA|TRBV28|TRBJ2-1
TGTGCCAGCAGTTTTAAGTCGCAAAGCTCCTACAATGAGCAGTTCTTC
CASSFKSQSSYNEQFF
>NA|TRBD1|TRBV5-8|TRBJ1-5
TGTGCCAGCAGCTTGTCGTCAGGGGGCTATCAGCCCCAGCATTTT
CASSLSSGGYQPQHF
>NA|NA|TRBV5-1|TRBJ2-7
TGCGCCAGCAGCTTAGACAGTTTCTCCTACGAGCAGTACTTC
CASSLDSFSYEQYF
>NA|TRBD2|TRBV6-2/TRBV6-3|TRBJ2-3
TGTGCCAGCAGCCAACTAGCGGGAGGTGCCGATACGCAGTATTTT
CASSQLAGGADTQYF
>NA|TRBD1|TRBV2|TRBJ2-7
TGTGCCAGCAGGGGAACAGGGGTCTACGAGCAGTACTTC
CASRGTGVYEQYF
>NA|NA|TRBV10-1|TRBJ2-7
TGCGCCAGCCGGACTCCCCCCGCTGGGTACTTC
CASRTPPAGYF
>NA|NA|TRBV7-2|TRBJ2-3
TGTGCCAGCAGCTTATCCCCAACGTCCCGGGCAGATACGCAGTATTTT
CASSLSPTSRADTQYF
>NA|NA|TRBV18|TRBJ1-1
TGTGCCAGCTCACTAACAGCGAACACTGAAGCTTTCTTT
CASSLTANTEAFF
>once|TRBD2|TRBV13|TRBJ2-1
TGTGCCAGCAGCTCAGCGGGGCGGTCGACCTACAATGAGCAGTTCTTC
CASSSAGRSTYNEQFF
>NA|NA|TRBV27|TRBJ1-3
TGTGCCAGCAGTCCCCGAGGAGGAAGGGGGAACACCATATATTTT
CASSPRGGRGNTIYF
>NA|NA|TRBV12-3/TRBV12-4|TRBJ1-2
TGTGCCAGCGGACTGGGGGGAGGCTATGGCTACACCTTC
CASGLGGGYGYTF
>NA|TRBD1|TRBV10-3|TRBJ2-7
TGTGCCATCAGTGAGTCGGGACAGGTCACCTACGAGCAGTACTTC
CAISESGQVTYEQYF
>NA|NA|TRBV28|TRBJ2-2
TGTGCCAGCAGTCCCTCCGACATCTCGGGACTGATTACCGGGGAGCTGTTTTTT
CASSPSDISGLITGELFF
>few|NA|TRBV27|TRBJ2-6
TGTGCCAGCAGTTTATGGAGGTCCTCTGGGGCCAACGTCCTGACTTTC
CASSLWRSSGANVLTF
>NA|NA|TRBV5-4|TRBJ1-2
TGTGCCAGCAGCATCTCCGGGACAAATGGCTACACCTTC
CASSISGTNGYTF
>NA|NA|TRBV5-1|TRBJ2-3
TGCGCCAGCAGCTTGGGACAGCTCACAGATACGCAGTATTTT
CASSLGQLTDTQYF
>NA|TRBD1|TRBV5-1|TRBJ1-2
TGCGCCAGCAGCCCCGGGACAGCCCGGGGCTATGGCTACACCTTC
CASSPGTARGYGYTF
>once|NA|TRBV28|TRBJ2-2
TGTGCCAGCAGTTTAATGGGGTCGGGCACCGGGGAGCTGTTTTTT
CASSLMGSGTGELFF
>NA|NA|TRBV6-5|TRBJ2-5
TGTGCCAGCAGTTACTCGCCCCGCGGGGAGACCCAGTACTTC
CASSYSPRGETQYF
>NA|NA|TRBV7-8|TRBJ1-3
TGTGCCAGCAGCTTAAGGGAGATGGGGACTGGAAACACCATATATTTT
CASSLREMGTGNTIYF
>NA|TRBD1|TRBV29-1|TRBJ2-5
TGCAGCGCCCCGGGGACAGGGGAAGAGACCCAGTACTTC
CSAPGTGEETQYF
>NA|NA|TRBV2|TRBJ2-1
TGTGCCAGCGGAGGATGGGTCAATGAGCAGTTCTTC
CASGGWVNEQFF
>NA|NA|TRBV29-1|TRBJ1-2
TGCAGCGCTTCAGGGACGTGGGGCTACACCTTC
CSASGTWGYTF
>NA|NA|TRBV20-1|TRBJ1-5
TGCAGTGCGGGGGGGAAGGGGCCCCAGCATTTT
CSAGGKGPQHF
>NA|TRBD2|TRBV7-3|TRBJ2-3
TGTGCCAGCAGCTTCTACCCTAGCGGGCGCACAGATACGCAGTATTTT
CASSFYPSGRTDTQYF
>NA|TRBD2|TRBV9|TRBJ2-7
TGTGCCAGCAGCGTAGGAGTAGCGGGCCTCTACGAGCAGTACTTC
CASSVGVAGLYEQYF
>NA|NA|TRBV28|TRBJ1-1
TGTGCCAGCAGTCAGGGCAGGTGGAACACTGAAGCTTTCTTT
CASSQGRWNTEAFF
>NA|TRBD1|TRBV5-1|TRBJ2-1
TGCGCCAGCAGCTCGGGACAGGGGATCTACAATGAGCAGTTCTTC
CASSSGQGIYNEQFF
>NA|NA|TRBV4-1|TRBJ1-2
TGCGCCAGCAGCCAAGGGTTGAACAGGGTCTATAACTATGGCTACACCTTC
CASSQGLNRVYNYGYTF
>NA|NA|TRBV3-1/TRBV3-2|TRBJ2-2
TGTGCCAGCAGCCCAGGCGTCTGGCCCACCGGGGAGCTGTTTTTT
CASSPGVWPTGELFF
>NA|NA|TRBV7-9|TRBJ1-2
TGTGCCAGCAGCGCTACAGGGCCAGGGGGCTACACCTTC
CASSATGPGGYTF
>NA|NA|TRBV30|TRBJ2-7
TGTGCCTGGACAGGGGGGGTTCGAGAGCAGTACTTC
CAWTGGVREQYF
>NA|NA|TRBV24-1|TRBJ1-5
TGTGCCACCAGTGATTTTTTTTACTTTATTTATCGGGTACCCAATCAGCCCCAGCATTTT
CATSDFFYFIYRVPNQPQHF
>NA|NA|TRBV27|TRBJ1-1
TGTGCCAGCAGTTTGCCCGGGTCCCCTGAAGCTTTCTTT
CASSLPGSPEAFF
>NA|NA|TRBV5-6|TRBJ1-2
TGTGCCAGCAGCTTGGCCCGGGACGCAGGTGACTATGGCTACACCTTC
CASSLARDAGDYGYTF
>NA|TRBD1|TRBV7-8|TRBJ1-3
TGTGCCAGCAGCGCTAGAGCACAGGGGCTTAGTGGAAACACCATATATTTT
CASSARAQGLSGNTIYF
>NA|NA|TRBV7-2|TRBJ2-1
TGTGCCAGCAGCTTAGCCCGGATGGACGCCTTTGAGCAGTTCTTC
CASSLARMDAFEQFF
>NA|NA|TRBV10-2|TRBJ2-7
TGCGCCAGCAGGGTGACAGTGGGTTCCTACGAGCAGTACTTC
CASRVTVGSYEQYF
>NA|NA|TRBV5-1|TRBJ2-1
TGCGCCAGCAGCTTGAGTTGGCCACAGGAGGAGAATGAGCAGTTCTTC
CASSLSWPQEENEQFF
>NA|NA|TRBV30|TRBJ1-6
TGTGCCTGGGTCGAAGAGAGCTCCTATAATTCACCCCTCCACTTT
CAWVEESSYNSPLHF